This paragraph reports one T cell receptor beta chain. The data were obtained in a study of blood T cell repertoires in COVID-19. Background on the study: The origin of the acute and convalescent COVID-19 samples was the United States, Italy and Spain.

Assay used: immunoSEQ multiplex PCR; TCRdb lists only in-frame clones, some missing. The repertoire includes 300,000 to 400,000 clones, 75% to 90% of them detected once, and 0.95% to 1.1% sits in the top ten. The recovered donors of Cohort 3 showed two negative PCRs, clearance, or symptom resolution. This CDR3 is built from 13 residues. CDR1 is MGHDK, CDR2 SYGVNS, per germline. V was clipped by 7 bases and J by 0 bases, with 4 bases between them. The receptor's source is a man younger than 30 who had recovered from COVID-19. The chain recombines TRBV25-1 with TRBJ2-6; the D is unclear. The sequenced sample consisted of PBMCs or T cells enriched from blood (not recorded which). The CDR3 sequence: CASIVSGANVLTF. CDR3 nucleotides: TGTGCCAGCATCGTCTCTGGGGCCAACGTCCTGACTTTC.